This T cell receptor beta chain was profiled in a study of cytomegalovirus exposure and HLA in healthy donors. Study-level points and caveats: Indistinguishable V segments, including TRBV6-2 and TRBV6-3, were excluded.

Turning to this clone: No antigen is known for it.

Primers included in the PCR were 60 Vbeta and 13 Jbeta primers. Libraries were prepared by immunoSEQ multiplex PCR; TCRdb keeps only in-frame clonotypes and omits some of them. The table has approximately 37,000 clones, roughly 81% seen once. With 6 bases clipped from V and 0 bases from J, the junction kept 9 bases outside the gene matches. This CDR3 is built from 17 residues. Germline lookup yields CDR1 SEHNR and CDR2 FQNEAQ (reference sequence). The chain combines TRBV7-9 with TRBJ1-3, with 9 bases fitting TRBD1. The clonotype comes from a young man in good health and CMV-seronegative. The sequencing input was PBMCs. DNA of the CDR3: TGTGCCAGCAGGGCAACTGACAGGGGGGTCTCTGGAAACACCATATATTTT. Its protein product is CASRATDRGVSGNTIYF.